These 18 T cell receptor beta chains came from one sample sequenced in a study of cytomegalovirus exposure and HLA in healthy donors. Both 60 Vbeta primers and 13 Jbeta primers went into the PCR. Produced via immunoSEQ multiplex PCR; TCRdb's table is partial and in-frame only. The sample has 140,000 to 150,000 clones; roughly 66% are singletons. Sequencing was carried out using PBMCs. These receptors all stem from a woman aged 55-70 years in good health and CMV-seronegative.

The CDR3 bases are TGTGCCATCAGTGTGGGGACAGGGAGCACCGGGGAGCTGTTTTTT. It codes for CAISVGTGSTGELFF. The chain employs TRBV10-3 and TRBJ2-2, with TRBD1 matching 9 bases. The CDR3 has 15 residues. The V gene's germline CDR1 is ENHRY and CDR2 SYGVKD. J lost 4 bases, V lost 4 bases, and 4 bases had no gene match.

The chain is built from TRBV19 and TRBJ2-3; D unresolved. Deletions cut 5 bases from V and 0 bases from J, with 9 bases between. The CDR3 runs 14 residues. CDR1 and CDR2 (germline): LNHDA, SQIVND (reference sequence). The CDR3 DNA reads as TGTGCCAGTAGTTATAGCTACAGCACAGATACGCAGTATTTT. Translation gives CASSYSYSTDTQYF.

The chain couples TRBV7-2 to TRBJ2-7, with 7 bases fitting TRBD1. CDR3 size: 16 residues. Germline V CDR1 and CDR2: SGHTA, FQGNSA. The V and J ends lost 2 bases and 9 bases, in that order; junction bases with no gene match: 16. The CDR3 sequence is CASSLLPGQQTLGQYF. CDR3 coding DNA: TGTGCCAGCAGCTTATTGCCGGGACAGCAGACTCTTGGGCAGTACTTC.

This clone was detected only a few times. The gene calls are TRBV15 and TRBJ2-7; TRBD2 might be the D (7 bases). V lost 1 base, J lost 4 bases, and 17 bases lay in between. The germline V gene encodes CDR1 LNHNV and CDR2 YYDKDF (reference sequence). This CDR3 is built from 16 residues. CDR3 residues: CATSRGGGGVPYEQYF. The CDR3 DNA reads as TGTGCCACCAGCAGAGGGGGAGGGGGGGTACCTTACGAGCAGTACTTC.

This sequence joins TRBV18 and TRBJ1-1; D gene unclear. Germline CDR1 reads KGHSH; CDR2 reads LQKENI. There are 12 residues in the CDR3. Trimming left V 2 bases short and J 8 bases short, with 9 bases between. CDR3 sequence reads: CASSPSQSEAFF. Here the CDR3 DNA reads TGTGCCAGCTCACCATCCCAGTCGGAAGCTTTCTTT.

This clone was found a few times. This chain links TRBV7-2 with TRBJ2-2; D remains unclear. Germline V gives CDR1 SGHTA, CDR2 FQGNSA. V was cut by 2 bases and J by 0 bases, with 10 bases left in between. The CDR3 length is 16 residues. In DNA form, the CDR3 reads TGTGCCAGCAGCTTATTAGCTACTTCGAACACCGGGGAGCTGTTTTTT. Protein product: CASSLLATSNTGELFF.

This chain uses TRBV6-6 with TRBJ2-2; TRBD1 matches 8 bases. This CDR3 spans 15 amino acids. The V gene's germline CDR1 is MNHNY and CDR2 SVGAGI (reference sequence). The V gene end was trimmed by 5 bases and the J gene end by 4 bases; junction bases not matched to a gene: 6. In DNA, the CDR3 is TGTGCCAGCAGTCCCCGAGACAGGGGCACCGGGGAGCTGTTTTTT. The encoded protein is CASSPRDRGTGELFF.

This clone was seen a few times. The V call is TRBV7-8, the J call TRBJ2-3; TRBD1 might be the D (5 bases). The ends were cut back, 1 base at V and 4 bases at J, with 12 bases in the middle. The CDR3 runs to 15 residues. Germline assignment: CDR1 SGHVS and CDR2 FQNEAQ. The CDR3 sequence is CASSLVGRVSDTQYF. CDR3 in DNA: TGTGCCAGCAGCTTAGTTGGCAGGGTATCAGATACGCAGTATTTT.

The chain joins TRBV28 to TRBJ2-7, with 9 bases that match TRBD1. The length of the CDR3 is 15 residues. Germline V gene data show CDR1 as MDHEN and CDR2 as SYDVKM. J gave up 7 bases and V 4 bases, and 11 bases lay outside the gene matches. The CDR3 bases are TGTGCCAGCAGTTCAACACAGGGGGCCCTGAGGGAGCAGTACTTC. Translating gives CASSSTQGALREQYF.

The V gene is TRBV7-9, the J gene TRBJ2-2; the D gene is possibly TRBD2 (6 bases). The germline V and J ends were trimmed by 5 bases and 5 bases, with 18 bases remaining between them. CDR1 and CDR2 (germline): SEHNR, FQNEAQ (reference sequence). This CDR3 region has 16 residues. For the CDR3, the DNA is TGTGCCAGCAGCCCTTTCGAGATAGGAGGGACCGGGGAGCTGTTTTTT. It specifies CASSPFEIGGTGELFF.

The J gene is TRBJ1-2, the V gene TRBV7-2, with 8 bases aligning to TRBD1. CDR3 length: 13 residues. Germline CDR1 reads SGHTA; CDR2 reads FQGNSA. J gave up 5 bases and V 4 bases, and 3 bases lay outside the gene matches. The CDR3, as DNA: TGTGCCAGCAGCTCTCGACAGGGGTATGGCTACACCTTC. Protein sequence: CASSSRQGYGYTF.

The CDR3 bases are TGTGCCAGCAGCCTCCGGACTAGCAACACCGGGGAGCTGTTTTTT. It codes for CASSLRTSNTGELFF. The rearrangement joins TRBV7-9 to TRBJ2-2; 8 bases align to TRBD2. Germline CDR1 SEHNR, CDR2 FQNEAQ (reference sequence). Germline trimming cut 5 bases from V and 2 bases from J; bases unmatched to any gene: 4. The CDR3 totals 15 residues.

The rearrangement uses TRBV5-1 and TRBJ2-7; D is ambiguous. Deletions cut 3 bases from V and 0 bases from J, with 4 bases between. The germline CDR1 and CDR2 sequences are SGHRS and YFSETQ. This CDR3 spans 12 amino acids. The CDR3 coding sequence is TGCGCCAGCAGCTCCCTCTCCTACGAGCAGTACTTC. Its translation is CASSSLSYEQYF.

Here the CDR3 DNA reads TGTGCCAGCAGGCGACAGGGACAAAACTATGGCTACACCTTC. Its translation is CASRRQGQNYGYTF. The genes are TRBV6-5 and TRBJ1-2; 7 bases match TRBD1. Germline CDR1 and CDR2: MNHEY and SVGAGI. CDR3 length: 14 amino acids. Trimming cost V 6 bases and J 2 bases; bases outside gene matches: 6.

CDR3 DNA sequence: TGCGCCAGCAGCGTCGCTAGCGGGGCCGGTGCCGGGGAGCTGTTTTTT. This gives the protein CASSVASGAGAGELFF. The rearrangement joins TRBV5-1 to TRBJ2-2, with TRBD2 matching over 9 bases. The CDR3 runs 16 residues. V shed 4 bases and J 6 bases; nucleotides not matched to a gene: 10. Germline V gene data show CDR1 as SGHRS and CDR2 as YFSETQ.

The chain joins TRBV18 to TRBJ2-7; TRBD2 matches at 12 bases. Per germline, CDR1 KGHSH and CDR2 LQKENI. The CDR3 runs to 15 residues. With 4 bases clipped from V and 3 bases from J, the junction kept 4 bases outside the gene matches. Here the CDR3 reads CASSLTSGGNYEQYF. CDR3 coding DNA: TGTGCCAGCTCACTAACTAGCGGGGGGAACTACGAGCAGTACTTC.

This clone was detected a few times. This chain connects TRBV7-3 to TRBJ2-1, with TRBD1 identical over 9 bases. The length of the CDR3 is 15 residues. The trim removed 5 bases at V and 7 bases at J, leaving 9 bases unmatched. CDR1 and CDR2 from the germline V gene are SGHTA and FQGTGA. CDR3 sequence: CASSPNWDRVNEQFF. In DNA, the CDR3 is TGTGCCAGCAGCCCAAATTGGGACAGGGTTAATGAGCAGTTCTTC.

The genes are TRBV5-4 and TRBJ1-2; TRBD1 is a possible D gene (6 bases). The germline CDR1 and CDR2 sequences are SGHNT and YYREEE (reference sequence). The CDR3 extends over 14 amino acids. Trimming removed 3 bases at V and 3 bases at J, with 12 bases between. DNA of the CDR3: TGTGCCAGCAGCTATCAGGGGAGGGACTATGGCTACACCTTC. Amino acids: CASSYQGRDYGYTF. The entire variable domain, with the rest obtained from reference TRBV5-4 and TRBJ1-2, is as follows: ETGVTQSPTHLIKTRGQQVTLRCSSQSGHNTVSWYQQALGQGPQFIFQYYREEENGRGNFPPRFSGLQFPNYSSELNVNALELDDSALYLCASSYQGRDYGYTFGSGTRLTVV.